This T cell receptor beta chain derives from a study of Ad26.COV2.S vaccination and SARS-CoV-2 variants. Study overall: Donor got 5x10^10 or 1x10^11 viral particles of Ad26.COV2.S.

Method: immunoSEQ multiplex PCR; TCRdb's copy keeps in-frame clones and lacks some. Of fewer than 400,000 clones listed, less than 90% are singletons. Stated treatment: around 19 received Ad26.COV2.S at low or high dose, single or two shots; about 5 received placebo; per-sample allocation not given. Vaccine and placebo recipients were sampled on day 63 after the first injection. This vaccine is an Ad26 vector that expresses the Wuhan-strain SARS-CoV-2 spike. The CDR3 contains 12 residues. Germline V gives CDR1 SGHDT, CDR2 YYEEEE. With 0 bases removed from V and 7 bases from J, the gap between germline ends came to 7 bases. Notes on the study in general: Vaccinees reportedly had broad spike-specific CD8+ and CD4+ T cell responses. Researchers cautioned that TCR breadth and depth analyses may have underestimated total T cell responses.

Points on this clone: Its antigen is as yet unknown.

This receptor was taken from a person aged 18-65 years who received the Ad26.COV2.S COVID-19 vaccine or a placebo. Sample: peripheral blood, taken in a trial of Ad26.COV2.S vaccine versus placebo. The V call is TRBV5-6, the J call TRBJ1-2; no definite D call. CDR3 nucleotide sequence: TGTGCCAGCAGCTTGGTGGCGTTTGGCTACACCTTC. This sequence encodes CASSLVAFGYTF. Using reference TRBV5-6 and TRBJ1-2 for the parts outside the CDR3, the full variable domain is DAGVTQSPTHLIKTRGQQVTLRCSPKSGHDTVSWYQQALGQGPQFIFQYYEEEERQRGNFPDRFSGHQFPNYSSELNVNALLLGDSALYLCASSLVAFGYTFGSGTRLTVV.